The T cell receptor (beta chain) under discussion was sequenced for a study of blood T cell repertoires in COVID-19. Sequenced by immunoSEQ multiplex PCR; TCRdb stores in-frame clones only, minus some. The sample records 360,000 or so clones, about 90% being singletons. This CDR3 contains 15 residues. V trimming: 4 bases; J trimming: 7 bases; junction bases outside the gene matches: 6. Germline V CDR1 and CDR2: SGDLS, YYNGEE. Sequences were obtained from PBMCs or T cells enriched from blood (not recorded which). The TCR was taken from a woman in her thirties who had recovered from COVID-19. The genes are TRBV9 and TRBJ1-6, with 9 nucleotides matching TRBD1. CDR3 protein: CASSPLTGGNSPLHF. Here the CDR3 DNA reads TGTGCCAGCAGCCCCCTGACAGGGGGGAATTCACCCCTCCACTTT.